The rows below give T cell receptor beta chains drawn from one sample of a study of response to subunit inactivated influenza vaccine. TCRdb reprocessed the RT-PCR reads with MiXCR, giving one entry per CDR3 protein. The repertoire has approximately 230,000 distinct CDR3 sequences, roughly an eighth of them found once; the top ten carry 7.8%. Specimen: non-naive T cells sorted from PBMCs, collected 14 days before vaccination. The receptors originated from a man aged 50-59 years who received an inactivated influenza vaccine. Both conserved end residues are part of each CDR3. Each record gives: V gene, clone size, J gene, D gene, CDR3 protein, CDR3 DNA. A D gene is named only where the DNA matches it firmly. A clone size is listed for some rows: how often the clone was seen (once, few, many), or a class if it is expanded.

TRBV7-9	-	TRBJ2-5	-	CASSLGLTIQETQYF	TGTGCCAGCAGCTTAGGTTTAACGATACAAGAGACCCAGTACTTC
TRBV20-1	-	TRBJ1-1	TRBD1	CSAVTGGTEAFF	TGCAGTGCGGTAACAGGGGGCACTGAAGCTTTCTTT
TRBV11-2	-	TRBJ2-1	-	CASSLIGGLDEQFF	TGTGCCAGCAGCCTCATTGGGGGTCTAGATGAGCAGTTCTTC
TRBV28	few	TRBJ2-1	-	CASALNEQFF	TGTGCCAGCGCCCTGAATGAGCAGTTCTTC
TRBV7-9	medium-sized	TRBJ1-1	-	CASSRMNTEAFF	TGTGCCAGCAGCCGGATGAACACTGAAGCTTTCTTT
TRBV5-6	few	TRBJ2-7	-	CASSPGLHFYEQYF	TGTGCCAGCAGCCCCGGACTACACTTCTACGAGCAGTACTTC
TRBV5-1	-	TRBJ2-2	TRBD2	CASSLMAGAVGELFF	TGCGCCAGCAGCTTGATGGCGGGAGCGGTCGGGGAGCTGTTTTTT
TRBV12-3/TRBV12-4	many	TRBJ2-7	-	CASSGGNPSGEQYF	TGTGCCAGCAGTGGCGGGAATCCGAGTGGGGAGCAGTACTTC
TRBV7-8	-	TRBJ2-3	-	CASSLVPGEGTDTQYF	TGTGCCAGCAGCTTAGTTCCGGGAGAAGGGACAGATACGCAGTATTTT
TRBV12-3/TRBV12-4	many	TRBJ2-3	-	CASSLPSEADTQYF	TGTGCCAGCAGTCTCCCTAGCGAAGCGGATACGCAGTATTTT
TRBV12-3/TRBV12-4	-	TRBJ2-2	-	CASNPRHSGELFF	TGTGCCAGCAACCCACGACACTCCGGGGAGCTGTTTTTT
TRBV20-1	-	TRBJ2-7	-	CSARRPIGSYEQYF	TGCAGTGCTAGGCGTCCGATTGGCTCCTACGAGCAGTACTTC
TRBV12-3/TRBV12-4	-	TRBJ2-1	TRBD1	CASRSRQGEQFF	TGTGCCAGCAGGAGCAGACAGGGAGAGCAGTTCTTC
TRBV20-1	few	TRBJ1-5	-	CSAEEGRGGSNQPQHF	TGCAGTGCAGAAGAGGGGAGGGGTGGAAGCAATCAGCCCCAGCATTTT
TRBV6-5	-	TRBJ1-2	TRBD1	CASSYDRARGYTF	TGTGCCAGCAGCTACGACAGGGCTCGCGGCTACACCTTC
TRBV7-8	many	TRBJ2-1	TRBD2	CASSPLLASGRRRTYNEQFF	TGTGCCAGCAGCCCCCTCTTAGCTAGCGGGAGGAGGCGCACCTACAATGAGCAGTTCTTC
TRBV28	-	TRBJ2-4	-	CASSSAGAAKNIQYF	TGTGCCAGCAGTTCCGCCGGGGCGGCCAAAAACATTCAGTACTTC
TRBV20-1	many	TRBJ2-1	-	CSARDLRPYNEQFF	TGCAGTGCTAGAGATTTGCGGCCCTACAATGAGCAGTTCTTC
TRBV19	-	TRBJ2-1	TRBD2	CASSDSGGLTYYNEQFF	TGTGCCAGTAGTGACAGCGGGGGGCTGACTTACTACAATGAGCAGTTCTTC
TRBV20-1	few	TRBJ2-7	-	CSARANTRSSYEQYF	TGCAGTGCTAGGGCCAATACGCGTAGCTCCTACGAGCAGTACTTC
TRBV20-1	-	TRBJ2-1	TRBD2	CSARSRGGLDEQFF	TGCAGTGCTAGATCGCGGGGGGGCCTGGATGAGCAGTTCTTC
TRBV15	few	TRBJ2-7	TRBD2	CATSRDSGPSYEQYF	TGTGCCACCAGCAGAGATAGCGGGCCCTCCTACGAGCAGTACTTC
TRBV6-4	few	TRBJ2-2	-	CASSETNTGELFF	TGTGCCAGCAGTGAAACCAACACCGGGGAGCTGTTTTTT
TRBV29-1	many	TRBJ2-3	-	CSVDPSTDTQYF	TGCAGCGTTGACCCCTCCACAGATACGCAGTATTTT
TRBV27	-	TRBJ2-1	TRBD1	CASSVYLDRGFNEQFF	TGTGCCAGCAGTGTATATTTGGACAGGGGGTTTAATGAGCAGTTCTTC
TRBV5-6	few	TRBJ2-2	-	CASTTGGGANTGELFF	TGTGCCAGCACCACTGGAGGGGGCGCGAACACCGGGGAGCTGTTTTTT
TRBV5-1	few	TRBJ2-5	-	CASSRQMEETQYF	TGCGCCAGCAGCAGGCAGATGGAAGAGACCCAGTACTTC
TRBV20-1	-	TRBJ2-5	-	CSARDPAGGKETQYF	TGCAGTGCTAGAGATCCCGCAGGGGGGAAAGAGACCCAGTACTTC
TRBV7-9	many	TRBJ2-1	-	CASSLLQNSNEQFF	TGTGCCAGCAGCTTACTTCAGAATAGCAATGAGCAGTTCTTC
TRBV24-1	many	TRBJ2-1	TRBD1	CATGYPGQSFNEQFF	TGTGCCACCGGATACCCGGGACAGAGCTTCAATGAGCAGTTCTTC
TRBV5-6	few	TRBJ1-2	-	CASSLPGYFYGYTF	TGTGCCAGCAGCTTGCCGGGCTACTTCTATGGCTACACCTTC
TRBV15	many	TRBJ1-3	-	CATSIYPGNTIYF	TGTGCCACCAGCATCTATCCGGGAAACACCATATATTTT
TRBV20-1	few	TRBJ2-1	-	CSAREAPGYNEQFF	TGCAGTGCTAGAGAAGCCCCCGGGTACAATGAGCAGTTCTTC
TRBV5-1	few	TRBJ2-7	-	CASSWGGRGYEQYF	TGCGCCAGCAGCTGGGGGGGCAGGGGCTACGAGCAGTACTTC
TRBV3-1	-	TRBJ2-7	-	CASSQVGGEGAYEQYF	TGTGCCAGCAGCCAAGTTGGAGGGGAGGGGGCCTACGAGCAGTACTTC
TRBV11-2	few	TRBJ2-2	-	CASSPRWDTGELFF	TGTGCCAGCAGCCCCCGGTGGGACACCGGGGAGCTGTTTTTT
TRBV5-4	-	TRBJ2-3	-	CASSKQRSSTDTQYF	TGTGCCAGCAGCAAGCAGAGGTCTAGCACAGATACGCAGTATTTT
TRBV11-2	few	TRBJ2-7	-	CASRLDRDLNLLDEQYF	TGTGCCAGCAGACTTGACAGAGACTTGAACTTGCTAGACGAGCAGTACTTC
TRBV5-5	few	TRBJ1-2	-	CASSLDVQDYGYTF	TGTGCCAGCAGCTTGGATGTACAGGACTATGGCTACACCTTC
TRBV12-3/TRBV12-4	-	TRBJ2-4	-	CASTTDLAKNIQYF	TGTGCCAGCACCACGGACCTAGCCAAAAACATTCAGTACTTC
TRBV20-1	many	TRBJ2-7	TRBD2	CSARDPAGGAREQYF	TGCAGTGCTAGAGATCCGGCGGGAGGGGCTCGGGAGCAGTACTTC
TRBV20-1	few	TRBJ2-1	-	CSGGDWGTNEQFF	TGCAGTGGTGGAGATTGGGGAACTAATGAGCAGTTCTTC
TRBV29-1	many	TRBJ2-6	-	CSADFTANVLTF	TGCAGCGCTGACTTTACGGCCAACGTCCTGACTTTC